Listed below are T cell receptor beta chains from one sample, sequenced in a study of graft-versus-host responses after intestinal transplantation. Antigen specificity for these receptors is unknown. Repertoires were generated with immunoSEQ multiplex PCR, while TCRdb's copy carries only in-frame clones and drops some. The data hold around 100,000 clones, with approximately 93% observed a single time. Material: unstimulated CD8+ T cells sorted from spleen or lymph node cells, obtained before intestinal transplant. These receptors originate from a human donor who received an intestinal transplant. The CDR3 runs from the conserved cysteine through the conserved F or W. A D gene is named only where the DNA matches it firmly. Size is stated for part of the rows, as once, few or many counts, or as a class when the clone is expanded.

TRBV19	-	-	TRBJ1-1	CASSIGWTEAFF	TGTGCCAGTAGTATAGGATGGACTGAAGCTTTCTTT
TRBV5-1	-	TRBD1	TRBJ1-2	CASIKTGANYGYTF	TGCGCCAGCATCAAAACAGGGGCGAACTATGGCTACACCTTC
TRBV7-6	-	TRBD2	TRBJ2-3	CASRTSFGGTTSTDTQYF	TGTGCCAGCCGAACCTCCTTCGGGGGGACCACCAGCACAGATACGCAGTATTTT
TRBV9	-	-	TRBJ2-3	CASSVGSSGTDTQYF	TGTGCCAGCAGCGTAGGTTCGTCCGGCACAGATACGCAGTATTTT
TRBV30	-	-	TRBJ2-7	CAWSVTIYGEQYF	TGTGCCTGGAGTGTAACGATTTATGGCGAGCAGTACTTC
TRBV11-2	-	-	TRBJ1-3	CASSLGGNTIYF	TGTGCCAGCAGCTTGGGAGGAAACACCATATATTTT
TRBV6-5	-	-	TRBJ2-1	CASSYSPHEQFF	TGTGCCAGCAGTTACTCTCCACATGAGCAGTTCTTC
TRBV9	-	TRBD2	TRBJ2-1	CASSVTSRSGGAHEQFF	TGTGCCAGCAGCGTAACGTCTCGGAGCGGGGGGGCACATGAGCAGTTCTTC
TRBV19	-	TRBD1	TRBJ2-2	CASSVTGAGELFF	TGTGCCAGTAGTGTGACAGGGGCCGGGGAGCTGTTTTTT
TRBV9	once	-	TRBJ2-2	CASSSRGLGNTGELFF	TGTGCCAGCAGCTCCCGGGGATTGGGGAACACCGGGGAGCTGTTTTTT
TRBV2	-	-	TRBJ2-1	CALRSQGVLHNEQFF	TGTGCCCTGCGGTCGCAGGGCGTTCTTCACAATGAGCAGTTCTTC
TRBV6-1	-	TRBD1	TRBJ2-7	CASRQGVGPYEQYF	TGTGCCAGCAGACAGGGGGTTGGTCCATACGAGCAGTACTTC
TRBV5-6	-	TRBD1	TRBJ2-5	CASSKYRGQETQYF	TGTGCCAGCAGCAAGTACAGGGGTCAAGAGACCCAGTACTTC
TRBV7-2	few	-	TRBJ1-4	CASSPGLGKTNEKLFF	TGTGCCAGCAGCCCCGGGCTGGGGAAAACTAATGAAAAACTGTTTTTT
TRBV6-1	-	TRBD1	TRBJ2-7	CASSVPPGGPPYEQYF	TGTGCCAGCAGTGTCCCCCCAGGGGGTCCCCCCTACGAGCAGTACTTC
TRBV27	-	-	TRBJ1-6	CASRTRERDNSPLHF	TGTGCCAGCAGAACCCGGGAGAGGGATAATTCACCCCTCCACTTT
TRBV14	-	TRBD1	TRBJ2-3	CASSHKNPVTGSDTQYF	TGTGCCAGCAGCCACAAAAACCCGGTGACAGGGTCCGATACGCAGTATTTT
TRBV18	-	-	TRBJ2-3	CASSPGVTLPDTQYF	TGTGCCAGCTCACCAGGGGTCACCCTCCCAGATACGCAGTATTTT